The 28 T cell receptor beta chains reported below all come from one sample, sequenced in a study of blood T cell repertoires in COVID-19. Sequencing used immunoSEQ multiplex PCR; TCRdb keeps in-frame clones, though not all of them. The sample contains about 400,000 clones, nearly 90% of which appear only once. Specimen: PBMCs or T cells enriched from blood (not recorded which). Receptor source: a woman between 40 and 50 years old with acute COVID-19.

The rearrangement uses TRBV4-1 and TRBJ2-6; a possible D gene is TRBD2 (5 bases). Germline CDR1 is MGHRA and CDR2 is YSYEKL. The CDR3 runs to 16 residues. Trimming removed 2 bases at V and 1 base at J, with 9 bases between. The CDR3 spells CASSQPEGSGANVLTF. The CDR3, as DNA: TGCGCCAGCAGCCAACCAGAGGGTTCTGGGGCCAACGTCCTGACTTTC.

The V gene is TRBV4-1, the J gene TRBJ2-4; D is possibly TRBD1 (6 bases). The length of the CDR3 is 15 residues. The V gene's germline CDR1 is MGHRA and CDR2 YSYEKL. V lost 1 base to trimming and J lost 1 base, with 8 bases between them. DNA of the CDR3: TGCGCCAGCAGCCAAGTTCAGGGGGCCAAAAACATTCAGTACTTC. Encoded protein: CASSQVQGAKNIQYF.

With regard to this clone: Other DNA sequences from this sample encode an identical CDR3 as well. The chain couples TRBV2 to TRBJ1-2, with a weak D call TRBD1 (5 bases). CDR3 length: 14 residues. V gave up 0 bases and J gave up 2 bases, with 7 bases separating them. Germline CDR1 and CDR2: SNHLY and FYNNEI. As DNA, the CDR3 is TGTGCCAGCAGTGAAGCTGGGGGGAACTATGGCTACACCTTC. It translates to CASSEAGGNYGYTF.

This chain uses TRBV5-1 with TRBJ1-4, with 9 bases identical to TRBD1. Trimming at V came to 4 bases and at J to 7 bases, leaving 5 bases not matched to a gene. This CDR3 comprises 14 residues. Germline values: CDR1 SGHRS, CDR2 YFSETQ. CDR3 nucleotide sequence: TGCGCCAGCAGCACCGGGACAGGGACTGAAAAACTGTTTTTT. Protein sequence: CASSTGTGTEKLFF.

V usage is TRBV30 and J usage is TRBJ2-1; D is uncertain. V was shortened by 4 bases and J by 0 bases, with 7 bases between the two germline ends. The CDR3 covers 13 residues. Per germline, CDR1 GTSNPN and CDR2 SVGIG (reference sequence). DNA for the CDR3: TGTGCCTGGACCGAGAGCTCCTACAATGAGCAGTTCTTC. This codes for CAWTESSYNEQFF.

The table lists this clone with a count of one. V usage is TRBV10-3 and J usage is TRBJ2-2, with TRBD2 matching over 7 bases. This CDR3 comprises 15 residues. Trimming took 6 bases from V and 2 from J; bases not matched to a gene: 6. From germline, CDR1 is ENHRY and CDR2 SYGVKD. CDR3 coding DNA: TGTGCCATCAGCCCCGGGACTACAAACACCGGGGAGCTGTTTTTT. Translating gives CAISPGTTNTGELFF.

The count of this clone is one. The rearrangement links TRBV29-1 to TRBJ1-2, with a possible D match to TRBD1 (6 bases). This CDR3 has 12 residues. V was clipped by 5 bases and J by 5 bases, with 12 bases between them. Germline V CDR1 and CDR2: SQVTM, ANQGSEA. CDR3 sequence: CSVKQGGYGYTF. For the CDR3, the DNA is TGCAGCGTTAAACAGGGAGGGTATGGCTACACCTTC.

The chain uses TRBV27 and TRBJ1-1; D may be TRBD1 (5 bases). CDR1 and CDR2 (germline): MNHEY, SMNVEV (reference sequence). Trimming took 4 bases from V and 1 from J, leaving 10 bases between them. The CDR3 runs to 14 residues. CDR3 sequence (DNA): TGTGCCAGCAGTTCATACCAGGGGAACACTGAAGCTTTCTTT. Translated: CASSSYQGNTEAFF.

V gene TRBV2 combines with J gene TRBJ2-1; possible D gene TRBD1, 5 bases. CDR1 and CDR2 (germline): SNHLY, FYNNEI. Trimming removed 5 bases at V and 2 bases at J, with 10 bases between. The CDR3 loop spans 14 amino acids. The CDR3 DNA follows: TGTGCCAGCAGTCGGACATCCACCTACAATGAGCAGTTCTTC. As protein: CASSRTSTYNEQFF. The entire variable domain, with the rest obtained from reference TRBV2 and TRBJ2-1, is as follows: EPEVTQTPSHQVTQMGQEVILRCVPISNHLYFYWYRQILGQKVEFLVSFYNNEISEKSEIFDDQFSVERPDGSNFTLKIRSTKLEDSAMYFCASSRTSTYNEQFFGPGTRLTVL.

The chain carries TRBV5-1 and TRBJ1-3; 8 nucleotides line up with TRBD1. The germline V gene has CDR1 SGHRS and CDR2 YFSETQ. The junction had 8 bases not matched to a gene; V was cut back by 0 bases and J by 3 bases. CDR3 length equals 17 residues. CDR3: CASSLVQGAYGGNTIYF. CDR3 coding DNA: TGCGCCAGCAGCTTGGTTCAGGGGGCTTACGGTGGAAACACCATATATTTT.

The genes are TRBV10-1 and TRBJ1-1; a weak D match, TRBD1 (6 bases). CDR1 and CDR2 (germline): WNHNN, SYGVQD (reference sequence). V gave up 2 bases and J gave up 7 bases, with 14 bases separating them. The CDR3 has 14 amino acids. Written as DNA, the CDR3 is TGCGCCAGCAGTGAGATCCCGGACAGTCGTGAAGCTTTCTTT. Translation gives CASSEIPDSREAFF.

The chain links TRBV2 to TRBJ2-5; TRBD1 matches 8 bases. CDR3 size: 16 residues. The V gene end was trimmed by 5 bases and the J gene end by 6 bases; junction bases not matched to a gene: 14. CDR1 and CDR2 (germline): SNHLY, FYNNEI. This chain's CDR3 is CASSLTTTGVVKTQYF. CDR3 in DNA: TGTGCCAGCAGTTTAACAACGACAGGGGTCGTAAAGACCCAGTACTTC.

The chain is built from TRBV4-1 and TRBJ2-5, with D maybe TRBD1 (5 bases). The V gene lost 1 base and the J gene lost 5 bases, with 8 bases spanning the gap. Germline V gene lookup returns CDR1 MGHRA and CDR2 YSYEKL. The CDR3 runs to 13 residues. The CDR3 nucleotides read TGCGCCAGCAGCCAAGTCAGGGCGGAGACCCAGTACTTC. Protein: CASSQVRAETQYF.

The genes are TRBV10-3 and TRBJ2-3; 7 bases are a match to TRBD2. This CDR3 comprises 14 residues. After removal of 2 bases from V and 6 bases from J, the junction contained 5 bases not matched to a gene. CDR1 and CDR2 from the germline V gene are ENHRY and SYGVKD. The CDR3 sequence: CAISEGGVMDTQYF. In nucleotides, the CDR3 is TGTGCCATCAGTGAGGGGGGGGTTATGGATACGCAGTATTTT.

CDR3 DNA sequence: TGTGCCAGCATGATTAGCCCGGGACAGGGTTTAGGTGGCTACACCTTC. This codes for CASMISPGQGLGGYTF. The rearrangement uses TRBV19 and TRBJ1-2, with 9 nucleotides matching TRBD1. The CDR3 covers 16 residues. Germline loops: CDR1 LNHDA, CDR2 SQIVND (reference sequence). V gave up 9 bases and J gave up 7 bases; unmatched junction bases: 18.

This clone was observed a single time. The gene calls are TRBV5-1 and TRBJ1-1, with D possibly matching TRBD1 (6 bases). Germline values: CDR1 SGHRS, CDR2 YFSETQ. The CDR3 is 13 residues long. Trimming shortened V by 0 bases and J by 8 bases, and 11 bases separated the two germline ends. CDR3 nucleotides: TGCGCCAGCAGCTTGGGGGGGACATCGGAAGCTTTCTTT. Translation gives CASSLGGTSEAFF.

The chain carries TRBV2 and TRBJ1-4; 10 bases are shared with TRBD1. V gave up 4 bases and J gave up 4 bases; unmatched junction bases: 3. Germline assignment: CDR1 SNHLY and CDR2 FYNNEI. The CDR3 contains 15 residues. CDR3 region: CASSATGGVNEKLFF. CDR3 DNA sequence: TGTGCCAGCAGTGCGACAGGGGGCGTTAATGAAAAACTGTTTTTT.

The V call is TRBV18, the J call TRBJ1-3, with D maybe TRBD1 (5 bases). This CDR3 has 14 amino acids. Germline V gene lookup returns CDR1 KGHSH and CDR2 LQKENI. The ends were cut back, 4 bases at V and 0 bases at J, with 7 bases in the middle. DNA of the CDR3: TGTGCCAGCTCACGGACAAGCTCTGGAAACACCATATATTTT. Translated, it gives CASSRTSSGNTIYF. Together with reference TRBV18 and TRBJ1-3, the CDR3 gives the full variable domain: NAGVMQNPRHLVRRRGQEARLRCSPMKGHSHVYWYRQLPEEGLKFMVYLQKENIIDESGMPKERFSAEFPKEGPSILRIQQVVRGDSAAYFCASSRTSSGNTIYFGEGSWLTVV.

The V gene is TRBV5-1, the J gene TRBJ2-1, with 10 bases identical to TRBD2. The CDR3 length is 16 residues. V dropped 0 bases and J dropped 5; count of bases not matched to a gene: 5. Germline V gene sequence: CDR1 SGHRS, CDR2 YFSETQ. This CDR3 reads CASSLVTSGDHNEQFF. Written as DNA, the CDR3 is TGCGCCAGCAGCTTGGTTACTAGCGGGGACCACAATGAGCAGTTCTTC.

The V gene is TRBV5-1, the J gene TRBJ2-3; a possible D gene is TRBD1 (5 bases). Germline V lookup: CDR1 SGHRS, CDR2 YFSETQ. The ends were cut back, 7 bases at V and 6 bases at J, with 21 bases in the middle. The CDR3 contains 15 residues. This CDR3 is CASQLDGRVGDTQYF. The CDR3, as DNA: TGCGCCAGCCAGTTGGACGGCAGGGTAGGGGATACGCAGTATTTT.

V is TRBV27 and J is TRBJ2-1; D unresolved. Per the germline V gene, CDR1 is MNHEY and CDR2 is SMNVEV (reference sequence). The CDR3 loop spans 15 amino acids. The V end lost 0 bases, the J end lost 8 bases, and 14 bases lay between the germline ends. The CDR3: CASSLSWVQSHEQFF. In DNA form, the CDR3 reads TGTGCCAGCAGTTTATCGTGGGTACAGTCCCATGAGCAGTTCTTC.

This chain connects TRBV25-1 to TRBJ2-7, with D possibly being TRBD1 (6 bases). Germline V gene data show CDR1 as MGHDK and CDR2 as SYGVNS. V lost 6 bases, J lost 0 bases, and 9 bases lay in between. The CDR3 is 13 amino acids. CDR3 amino acids: CASSRQDSYEQYF. The CDR3 nucleotides read TGTGCCAGCAGCCGACAGGACTCCTACGAGCAGTACTTC.

The chain is built from TRBV2 and TRBJ1-2, with 7 bases fitting TRBD1. With V trimmed by 6 bases and J by 0 bases, 1 base remained unmatched. The CDR3 length is 13 residues. CDR1 is SNHLY, CDR2 FYNNEI, per germline. DNA of the CDR3: TGTGCCAGCAGCAGGGGGTCTAACTATGGCTACACCTTC. Residues: CASSRGSNYGYTF.

The chain is built from TRBV5-1 and TRBJ2-7, with 7 bases matching TRBD1. The junction had 3 bases not matched to a gene; V was cut back by 0 bases and J by 6 bases. The CDR3 contains 13 residues. The V gene's germline CDR1 is SGHRS and CDR2 YFSETQ. Here the CDR3 DNA reads TGCGCCAGCAGCTTGGACAGGGGCCGCGAGCAGTACTTC. It codes for CASSLDRGREQYF.

This rearrangement joins TRBV30 to TRBJ1-5; the D gene is possibly TRBD1 (6 bases). The CDR3 runs 14 residues. The V and J ends lost 3 bases and 0 bases respectively, with 9 bases between them. Germline V gene lookup returns CDR1 GTSNPN and CDR2 SVGIG (reference sequence). CDR3 amino acids: CAWRPGHSNQPQHF. The CDR3 coding sequence is TGTGCCTGGAGGCCGGGACATAGCAATCAGCCCCAGCATTTT.

This clone was counted once. For the CDR3, the DNA is TGCGCCAGCAGCTTCGGCAGGGGATCCTACGAGCAGTACTTC. It is translated as CASSFGRGSYEQYF. The rearrangement links TRBV5-1 to TRBJ2-7, with D possibly being TRBD1 (6 bases). V dropped 2 bases and J dropped 1 base, with 10 bases sitting between them. CDR1 is SGHRS, CDR2 YFSETQ, per germline. The CDR3 spans 14 residues.

This clone has a single count. This sequence joins TRBV7-8 and TRBJ2-3, with TRBD2 identical over 12 bases. The germline CDR1 and CDR2 sequences are SGHVS and FQNEAQ. The CDR3 has 16 residues. Trimming cost V 3 bases and J 1 base; bases outside gene matches: 2. CDR3 bases: TGTGCCAGCAGCTTCCTAGCGGGGGGGGGCACAGATACGCAGTATTTT. This translates into CASSFLAGGGTDTQYF.

V and J are TRBV29-1 and TRBJ2-7; TRBD1 matches at 7 bases. CDR1 SQVTM and CDR2 ANQGSEA come from the germline V gene. Trimming at V came to 5 bases and at J to 3 bases, leaving 4 bases not matched to a gene. CDR3 size: 12 residues. The CDR3 nucleotides are TGCAGCGTTCGGGACAGTAACTACGAGCAGTACTTC. Residues: CSVRDSNYEQYF.